The present TCR beta chain was sequenced within a study of shared clonotypes between healthy human individuals (dated by TCRdb to the early 2020s). As for the study more broadly: A couple of women and a few men aged 18 to 49 years were included in the cohort. For each donor, CD4 naive and CD4 memory were each run on three plates, CD8 naive on two plates, and CD8 memory on one plate. Blood TCR repertoires of about 5 healthy adults were deeply sequenced to estimate repertoire size and the extent of clonotype sharing between individuals. Per donor, leukapheresis produced somewhere between about 0.8 and 9 billion PBMCs. Libraries were prepared and TCR repertoires were sequenced by different laboratories using diverse techniques, in order to increase sequencing depth and limit assay-specific biases. The investigation overall reported the following: Estimated clonotype richness was generally larger for naive than for memory subsets. Sharing across several donors was observed for approximately 5% of naive CD4, under 4% of naive CD8, over 2% of memory CD4, and approximately 0.41% of memory CD8 clonotypes. Based on pairwise subsampling, the degree of clonotype sharing among donors was expected to be affected by sequencing depth. Sampling was limited to blood, and TCR repertoires in tissue likely differ from TCR repertoires in blood. Compared with non-shared clonotypes, the clonotypes found in all four sorted-subset donors had higher generation probabilities. Rarefaction of sorted-subset datasets indicated incomplete sequencing despite the large sequencing depth. The small number of donors limited the genetic and exposure-history diversity represented.

Using the deep immunoSEQ assay, multiplex PCR amplified TCR CDR3 regions from genomic DNA. Genomic DNA extracted from each cell subset was distributed evenly over all wells of several immunoSEQ 96-well plates, and each plate served as one replicate. For sorted subsets, roughly 200 ng genomic DNA, equal to 30,000 to 35,000 T cell genomes, was loaded into each replicate PCR. Purified libraries were quantified with a Qubit 3.0 fluorometer, sized on a Bioanalyzer 2100, and re-quantified with the KAPA Library Quantification kit. Each immunoSEQ 96-well plate was sequenced on its own single-read 150-cycle Illumina NextSeq 550 flow cell. The authors' pipeline ran thus. The immunoSEQ output contained only junctional sequences without quality scores, so filtering could not match that applied to full-length reads. Sequences were annotated with PyIR, a Python wrapper for IgBLAST v1.9, and V/J genes and CDR3 were assigned using IMGT germline references. Reads with weak V/J assignments (E-value above 1e-6), missing CDR3, stop codons, out-of-frame junctions, or ambiguous translated residues were removed. V3J clonotypes were defined by identical inferred V gene, J gene, and CDR3 amino acid sequence. Percentage overlap between repertoires was calculated by dividing the number of shared unique clonotypes by the size of the smaller repertoire. Repertoire richness was assessed with RTK rarefaction, the Chao1 estimator, and Recon v2.1 estimates of unobserved clonotypes. For all TCRbeta clonotypes obtained by the gDNA method from a handful of donors, generation probabilities were computed with OLGA. TCRdb mirrors the immuneACCESS table, restricted to in-frame sequences. Some clones are absent from its copies; in checked studies, under half trace to an unresolved V gene, and the reason for the others is unknown. From that table come the V and J calls and clone size; the DNA was used to work out D and trimming. The sample yields 1,400,000 or so clones; roughly 98.5% were counted once. In total, the top ten clones hold 0.36% of the sample.

Donors were healthy HIV-negative adults with no recently reported acute infections or vaccinations. Only Caucasian adults living in Nashville, Tennessee, USA were represented among the donors. CD4+ T cells were enriched through magnetic negative selection, after which naive cells were positively selected on CD45RA and the remaining negative fraction served as the memory subset. After blood collection by leukapheresis, PBMCs were isolated using Ficoll-Histopaque density gradient centrifugation and then cryopreserved in the vapor phase of liquid nitrogen. Analytical flow cytometry was used to check the purity and quantity of each magnetically sorted T cell population. Genomic DNA was isolated from each sorted fraction and quantified by UV absorbance on a Nanodrop 2000c. Concerning this clone: The antigen it recognizes is unknown. The input lacks base qualities; no much larger clone sits a single base away.

Inclusive of the bounding cysteine and phenylalanine, the CDR3 is 14 residues long. Left in the record is the CDR3 DNA by itself, 42 bases read in frame from the first base. CDR1 and CDR2, looked up from the germline V gene (reference sequence), are SEHNR and FQNEAQ. Trimming takes 1 base off V and 5 bases off J; junction bases not matched to a gene: 2. The sequence was collected from a man aged 30-40 years in good health. The specimen sequenced was naive CD4+ T cells sorted from blood. In the paper's terms, the cell subset or site label means: CD45RA+ positively selected. The rearrangement combines TRBV7-9 with TRBJ2-5, with TRBD2 identical over 9 junction bases. CDR3 sequence: CASSLVLAGETQYF. The nucleotide sequence reads TGTGCCAGCAGCTTAGTTCTAGCGGGGGAGACCCAGTACTTC.